This T cell receptor (beta chain) was obtained from a study of cytomegalovirus exposure and HLA in healthy donors. Study information: The 95 to 150 validation repertoires, a later analysis reported, used the same platform as the approximately 700 first-cohort repertoires.

Separate from the roughly 710-subject first cohort, the 120-subject validation cohort was the one that the donors belonged to. Study-wide points: A list of 164 TCR beta chains associated with cytomegalovirus was given.

Details on this clone: Its antigen is unknown.

V lost 4 bases and J lost 4, with 16 bases in between. Germline V gene sequence: CDR1 LGHNA, CDR2 YSLEER. This CDR3 has 15 amino acids. The method was immunoSEQ multiplex PCR; TCRdb's version includes in-frame clones alone and lacks a portion of them. The profile covers some 200,000 clones, with 84% appearing a single time and under 3.5% taken by the ten largest. This clonotype originated in a woman between 18 and 29 years old in good health and CMV-seropositive. J is TRBJ2-5 and V is TRBV4-3, with D unresolved. Sequencing input: PBMCs. As DNA, the CDR3 is TGCGCCAGCAGCCGCGCATACCGCTTACTAGAGACCCAGTACTTC. Amino acids: CASSRAYRLLETQYF.